The sequence of this T cell receptor beta chain was determined in a study of cytomegalovirus exposure and HLA in healthy donors. Study summary: The 100 million to 140 million unique TCR beta sequences, from 150 million to 200 million T cells, were found by an earlier analysis. Study findings and constraints: Sequencing likely generated an artifact that appeared as a cluster of highly shared sequence variants.

This clone was seen only once. Antigen: not known. V was trimmed by 2 bases and J by 7 bases, leaving 3 bases between them. Looked up from germline, CDR1 is SNHLY and CDR2 is FYNNEI. The CDR3 contains 11 residues. Both 60 Vbeta primers and 13 Jbeta primers went into the PCR. Repertoires were generated with immunoSEQ multiplex PCR, while TCRdb's copy carries only in-frame clones and drops some. The sample lists about 200,000 clones, roughly 80% seen once, with about 3.1% in the top ten. This chain joins TRBV2 and TRBJ2-1; D gene unclear. What was sequenced was PBMCs. This clonotype originated in a young man in good health and CMV-seronegative. CDR3 region: CASSEHNEQFF. CDR3 bases: TGTGCCAGCAGTGAACATAATGAGCAGTTCTTC.